This T cell receptor (beta chain) is drawn from a study of T cells in women clearing cervical HPV infection. The assay was immunoSEQ multiplex PCR, and TCRdb's table has in-frame clones only and misses some. Its clone listing holds some 21,000 clones. Concerning this clone itself: The read finishes 3 residues shy of the CDR3 end, and the germline J gene is used to complete it.

The V and J ends lost 3 bases and 4 bases, in that order; junction bases with no gene match: 4. CDR1 is SEHNR and CDR2 is FQNEAQ in the germline V gene (reference sequence). There are 15 residues in the CDR3. The sample taken for sequencing was blood buffy coat. This chain links TRBV7-9 with TRBJ2-5; 11 bases agree with TRBD2. The source is a woman aged 18 to 75 with a cervical HPV16 infection that either progressed to CIN3+ or cleared (not recorded which). The sequenced part of the CDR3 DNA is TGTGCCAGCAGCTTTCGCCTAGCGGGAGGAGAGACC. It yields the protein CASSFRLAGGET. The complete CDR3 protein is CASSFRLAGGETQYF.